These 7 T cell receptor beta chains were sequenced from one sample in a study of T cells in narcolepsy. Profiling relied on immunoSEQ multiplex PCR, and the TCRdb table lists in-frame clones only, not all of them. The sample holds around 30,000 clones, 65% to 85% seen once. Material for sequencing was memory (CD45RA-) CD4+ T cells from blood. The receptors originated from a human donor in good health.

As to this clone: Mismatch with germline at one junction end may stem from a read error. The chain carries TRBV27 and TRBJ1-2, with 7 bases fitting TRBD1. The CDR3 extends over 13 amino acids. Germline CDR1 MNHEY, CDR2 SMNVEV (reference sequence). Written as DNA, the CDR3 is TGTGTCAGCAAACTGGGGACAGAATATGGCTACACCTTC. Protein: CVSKLGTEYGYTF.

The V gene is TRBV5-6, the J gene TRBJ1-2; possibly TRBD1 for D (5 bases). The CDR3 covers 17 residues. In germline, CDR1 is SGHDT, CDR2 YYEEEE. V was trimmed by 0 bases and J by 3 bases, leaving 18 bases between them. CDR3 loop: CASSLANRGPGYYGYTF. The CDR3 DNA reads as TGTGCCAGCAGCTTGGCCAATCGGGGACCGGGATACTATGGCTACACCTTC.

The chain links TRBV6-5 to TRBJ2-5, with TRBD2 matching 7 bases. V lost 5 bases, J lost 1 base, and 4 bases stayed unmatched. The CDR3 consists of 14 residues. Germline CDR1 and CDR2: MNHEY and SVGAGI. The CDR3 DNA reads as TGTGCCAGCAGTGGGGGGACTACCCAAGAGACCCAGTACTTC. The encoded protein is CASSGGTTQETQYF.

V and J are TRBV30 and TRBJ1-3; D is perhaps TRBD1 (5 bases). Deletions cut 7 bases from V and 3 bases from J, with 13 bases between. The CDR3 spans 13 residues. CDR1 is GTSNPN, CDR2 SVGIG, per germline (reference sequence). CDR3 sequence (DNA): TGTGCCTCGGGGACCGGAGGTGGAAACACCATATATTTT. Translated: CASGTGGGNTIYF.

The chain joins TRBV10-3 to TRBJ1-2, with D uncertain. V gave up 0 bases and J gave up 4 bases, with 12 bases separating them. The CDR3 contains 15 residues. Germline values: CDR1 ENHRY, CDR2 SYGVKD. The CDR3: CAISESGSQGYGYTF. The DNA of the CDR3 is TGTGCCATCAGTGAGTCCGGGTCCCAAGGCTATGGCTACACCTTC.

The chain joins TRBV7-9 to TRBJ2-1, with 11 bases fitting TRBD2. Looked up from germline, CDR1 is SEHNR and CDR2 is FQNEAQ (reference sequence). This CDR3 is 18 amino acids long. The trim removed 3 bases at V and 0 bases at J, leaving 7 bases unmatched. The CDR3 DNA reads TGTGCCAGCAGCTTCAGACTAGCGGGGTCCCTCTCCTACAATGAGCAGTTCTTC. Its protein is CASSFRLAGSLSYNEQFF. Full variable domain (rest looked up from reference TRBV7-9 and TRBJ2-1): DTGVSQNPRHKITKRGQNVTFRCDPISEHNRLYWYRQTLGQGPEFLTYFQNEAQLEKSRLLSDRFSAERPKGSFSTLEIQRTEQGDSAMYLCASSFRLAGSLSYNEQFFGPGTRLTVL.

This sequence joins TRBV2 and TRBJ1-5; tentatively, D is TRBD1 (5 bases). The V gene's germline CDR1 is SNHLY and CDR2 FYNNEI. V was trimmed by 10 bases and J by 4 bases, leaving 14 bases between them. The CDR3 covers 13 residues. CDR3 sequence (DNA): TGTGCCACAGGGAACGGGGGGAATCAGCCCCAGCATTTT. As protein: CATGNGGNQPQHF. Based on the CDR3 plus reference TRBV2 and TRBJ1-5, the full variable domain is EPEVTQTPSHQVTQMGQEVILRCVPISNHLYFYWYRQILGQKVEFLVSFYNNEISEKSEIFDDQFSVERPDGSNFTLKIRSTKLEDSAMYFCATGNGGNQPQHFGDGTRLSIL.